The source of this TCR beta chain is a study of T cells in tumors after PD-1 blockade. Notes on the study in general: Two pre-treatment samples showed no clonal replacement between them. Peripheral recruitment is suggested, as some novel exhausted tumor clones were in pre-treatment blood. Expanded exhausted CD8+ clones after therapy were mostly novel clonotypes.

V lost 10 bases to trimming and J lost 7 bases; unmatched junction nucleotides: 15. Germline V lookup: CDR1 SGHRS, CDR2 YFSETQ. There are 14 residues in the CDR3. Method: immunoSEQ multiplex PCR; TCRdb's copy keeps in-frame clones and lacks some. The sample has about 4,200 clones, roughly 73% seen once. Specified time point: first of two pre-therapy site-matched biopsies roughly eight weeks apart. Tumor or blood genomic DNA was sequenced, with inputs of about 550 ng to 6,004 ng. Details on this clone: Its target is unknown.

The input for sequencing was tumor tissue, taken before anti-PD-1 treatment. The receptor was derived from a human donor with basal cell carcinoma. The V and J genes are TRBV5-1 and TRBJ2-5; 8 positions match TRBD1. Written as DNA, the CDR3 is TGCGCCTCCACCGGGACACAAACAGGGGGGACCCAGTACTTC. As protein: CASTGTQTGGTQYF. Using reference TRBV5-1 and TRBJ2-5 for the parts outside the CDR3, the full variable domain is KAGVTQTPRYLIKTRGQQVTLSCSPISGHRSVSWYQQTPGQGLQFLFEYFSETQRNKGNFPGRFSGRQFSNSRSEMNVSTLELGDSALYLCASTGTQTGGTQYFGPGTRLLVL.